The next 24 T cell receptor beta chains were all read from a single sample in a study of blood T cells in healthy people across ages. For the second PCR, which ran for about 6 to 11 cycles, a sample-barcoded 5' primer and a J-beta primer mix were used. TCRdb ran MiXCR on the 5' RACE reads and lists one entry per CDR3 protein. Among hundreds of thousands of distinct CDR3 sequences listed, 40% to 45% were seen once. Material for sequencing was blood. These TCRs come from a man older than 75 in good health.

The chain couples TRBV7-2 to TRBJ2-7; 10 bases agree with TRBD2. CDR3 length: 15 amino acids. The J segment lost 5 bases and the V segment lost 2 bases, leaving 6 bases of the junction unmatched. CDR1 SGHTA and CDR2 FQGNSA come from the germline V gene. The CDR3 reads CASSLPVGLADEQYF. The DNA of the CDR3 is TGTGCCAGCAGCTTACCCGTCGGACTAGCGGACGAGCAGTACTTC.

The rearrangement links TRBV7-2 to TRBJ2-5; D is perhaps TRBD2 (6 bases). The J call may be in error: the DNA end matches TRBJ2-1 better. The CDR3 has 17 amino acids. Germline V gives CDR1 SGHTA, CDR2 FQGNSA. The CDR3 DNA reads TGTGCCAGCAGCTTAGCGCGACTACGGCTAGCGCAAGAGACCCAGTTCTTC. Translated: CASSLARLRLAQETQFF.

This clonotype was recorded a few times. The chain uses TRBV7-8 and TRBJ2-3, with D maybe TRBD2 (6 bases). Per the germline V gene, CDR1 is SGHVS and CDR2 is FQNEAQ. V lost 0 bases and J lost 4, with 14 bases in between. This CDR3 spans 16 amino acids. The DNA of the CDR3 is TGTGCCAGCAGCTTAGCGCGGGCTAGCGTTGCAGATACGCAGTATTTT. This encodes CASSLARASVADTQYF.

The chain links TRBV7-2 to TRBJ2-1; maybe TRBD2 (6 bases). The CDR3 is made up of 17 amino acids. V lost 7 bases, J lost 15 bases, and 34 bases lay in between. The germline V gene has CDR1 SGHTA and CDR2 FQGNSA. CDR3 bases: TGTGCCAGCACCCCGCAAGCAACTCGGGGGAGAGCCGTTTTGGTGTTCTTC. Protein product: CASTPQATRGRAVLVFF.

The chain links TRBV6-2 or TRBV6-3 to TRBJ2-7; TRBD2 matches at 13 bases. Germline CDR1 reads MNHEY; CDR2 reads SVGEGT. The CDR3 length is 18 residues. Trimming at V came to 0 bases and at J to 3 bases, leaving 8 bases not matched to a gene. The CDR3 region is CASSYSTSGRSFDYEQYF. DNA of the CDR3: TGTGCCAGCAGTTACTCGACTAGCGGGAGGTCATTTGACTACGAGCAGTACTTC.

This chain connects TRBV4-1 to TRBJ2-3; the match to TRBD2 covers 12 bases. The V segment lost 3 bases and the J segment 5 bases; nucleotides outside the gene matches: 9. The CDR3 runs 17 residues. Germline V gene data show CDR1 as MGHRA and CDR2 as YSYEKL. The CDR3 coding sequence is TGCGCCAGCAGCCAGGGAGCTAGCGGGGGGGCCATAGATACGCAGTATTTT. It codes for CASSQGASGGAIDTQYF.

The gene calls are TRBV6-1 and TRBJ1-5, with unresolved D. Between the trimmed V and J ends, which lost 8 bases and 1 base, there was a span of 15 bases. Germline-derived CDR1 and CDR2 are MNHNS and SASEGT. The CDR3 totals 15 residues. The CDR3 sequence: CASQQLVVSNQPQHF. The CDR3 DNA follows: TGTGCCAGCCAACAGTTAGTCGTAAGCAATCAGCCCCAGCATTTT.

This clonotype was observed a handful of times. This chain links TRBV5-1 with TRBJ2-5; 10 nucleotides align to TRBD1. This CDR3 is 17 amino acids long. The J segment lost 11 bases and the V segment lost 1 base, leaving 17 bases of the junction unmatched. Germline loops: CDR1 SGHRS, CDR2 YFSETQ. CDR3 sequence reads: CASSLLPDRGALGEQYF. Written as DNA, the CDR3 is TGCGCCAGCAGCTTGTTACCGGACAGGGGGGCGCTGGGAGAGCAGTACTTC.

V usage is TRBV6-5 and J usage is TRBJ1-2; D gene uncertain. Trimming removed 2 bases at V and 6 bases at J, with 16 bases between. In germline, CDR1 is MNHEY, CDR2 SVGAGI. The CDR3 extends over 15 amino acids. CDR3 coding DNA: TGTGCCAGCAGTTACGGTGGCGAGAGGCGTGATGGCTACACCTTC. As protein: CASSYGGERRDGYTF.

Only a few counts were recorded for this clonotype. CDR3 DNA sequence: TGTGCCAGCAGCTCCTCGGACAGGGGGCGGGACGAGCAGTACTTC. Translated: CASSSSDRGRDEQYF. This chain uses TRBV7-8 with TRBJ2-7, with 11 nucleotides matching TRBD1. CDR3 size: 15 residues. The V segment lost 4 bases and the J segment 5 bases; nucleotides outside the gene matches: 7. Germline V CDR1 and CDR2: SGHVS, FQNEAQ.

This rearrangement joins TRBV5-1 to TRBJ2-3, with a tentative D call TRBD1 (6 bases). Germline-derived CDR1 and CDR2 are SGHRS and YFSETQ. CDR3 length: 15 residues. V was shortened by 3 bases and J by 1 base, with 12 bases between the two germline ends. CDR3 sequence (DNA): TGCGCCAGCAGCTCGTCGAACAGGGGCACAGATACGCAGTATTTT. It translates to CASSSSNRGTDTQYF.

The J gene is TRBJ2-5, the V gene TRBV7-9, with 7 bases aligning to TRBD1. This CDR3 has 15 residues. Trimming cost V 4 bases and J 5 bases; bases outside gene matches: 10. In germline, CDR1 is SEHNR, CDR2 FQNEAQ (reference sequence). The CDR3 region is CASSSPLGQAETQYF. In DNA, the CDR3 is TGTGCCAGCAGCTCCCCCCTCGGACAGGCGGAGACCCAGTACTTC.

This clonotype was seen a few times. This chain joins TRBV7-2 and TRBJ1-4, with 7 bases that match TRBD1. The trim removed 1 base at V and 7 bases at J, leaving 6 bases unmatched. The CDR3 contains 15 residues. Germline V CDR1 and CDR2: SGHTA, FQGNSA. CDR3 sequence reads: CASSLEVHRGEKLFF. The CDR3 nucleotides are TGTGCCAGCAGCTTAGAAGTCCACAGGGGTGAAAAACTGTTTTTT. Looking up the rest from reference TRBV7-2 and TRBJ1-4 gives the full variable domain: GAGVSQSPSNKVTEKGKDVELRCDPISGHTALYWYRQSLGQGLEFLIYFQGNSAPDKSGLPSDRFSAERTGGSVSTLTIQRTQQEDSAVYLCASSLEVHRGEKLFFGSGTQLSVL.

The J gene is TRBJ2-2, the V gene TRBV7-9; D is unclear. From germline, CDR1 is SEHNR and CDR2 FQNEAQ (reference sequence). Trimming shortened V by 5 bases and J by 3 bases, and 10 bases separated the two germline ends. This CDR3 comprises 14 residues. The CDR3 here is CASSEDGYTGELFF. The CDR3 DNA follows: TGTGCCAGCAGCGAGGACGGCTACACCGGGGAGCTGTTTTTT. Looking up the rest from reference TRBV7-9 and TRBJ2-2 gives the full variable domain: DTGVSQNPRHKITKRGQNVTFRCDPISEHNRLYWYRQTLGQGPEFLTYFQNEAQLEKSRLLSDRFSAERPKGSFSTLEIQRTEQGDSAMYLCASSEDGYTGELFFGEGSRLTVL.

V is TRBV20-1 and J is TRBJ1-1; D ambiguous. Per germline, CDR1 DFQATT and CDR2 SNEGSKA (reference sequence). This CDR3 is 12 amino acids long. V was cut by 6 bases and J by 1 base, with 9 bases left in between. CDR3 nucleotides: TGCAGTGCCTCCGACCCGAACACTGAAGCTTTCTTT. This encodes CSASDPNTEAFF.

The chain combines TRBV30 with TRBJ2-5, with D hard to call. The J call is uncertain, as TRBJ2-7 better fits the DNA end. The germline gives CDR1 GTSNPN, CDR2 SVGIG (reference sequence). CDR3 size: 13 residues. The CDR3 DNA is TGTGCCTGGAGTAGGTCTCGAAACTACGAGCAGTACTTC. Translating gives CAWSRSRNYEQYF.

CDR3 sequence: CASKSSGEGRTQYF. In DNA form, the CDR3 reads TGTGCCTCCAAATCTAGCGGTGAGGGCCGGACCCAGTACTTC. The gene calls are TRBV7-6 and TRBJ2-7, with TRBD2 matching 7 bases. With the DNA end fitting TRBJ2-5 better, the J assignment may be wrong. Germline assignment: CDR1 SGHVS and CDR2 FNYEAQ. The CDR3 is made up of 14 amino acids.

CDR3 DNA: TGTGCCAGCAGCCAGGGGGTGGGTAGAGCTTTCTTT. Protein sequence: CASSQGVGRAFF. This chain uses TRBV9 with TRBJ1-1, with TRBD1 matching 7 bases. V shed 4 bases and J 10 bases; nucleotides not matched to a gene: 7. The CDR3 is 12 amino acids. Germline CDR1 is SGDLS and CDR2 is YYNGEE.

This clonotype was seen only a few times. The V call is TRBV7-9, the J call TRBJ1-6; 8 bases line up with TRBD1. The CDR3 loop spans 16 amino acids. Germline CDR1 is SEHNR and CDR2 is FQNEAQ (reference sequence). Trimming took 3 bases from V and 6 from J; bases not matched to a gene: 7. The CDR3 reads CASSLGVGTGNSPLHF. The CDR3, as DNA: TGTGCCAGCAGCTTGGGGGTCGGGACAGGTAATTCACCCCTCCACTTT.

V is TRBV20-1 and J is TRBJ2-1; 7 bases match TRBD1. The CDR3 runs 13 residues. The J segment lost 1 base and the V segment lost 7 bases, leaving 4 bases of the junction unmatched. CDR1 and CDR2 from the germline V gene are DFQATT and SNEGSKA (reference sequence). The CDR3 protein is CSVTGLSYNEQFF. CDR3 nucleotides: TGCAGTGTGACAGGGTTGTCCTACAATGAGCAGTTCTTC.

The genes are TRBV5-1 and TRBJ2-5; D may be TRBD1 (6 bases). V gave up 0 bases and J gave up 1 base, with 13 bases separating them. The CDR3 is 16 residues long. The germline CDR1 and CDR2 sequences are SGHRS and YFSETQ. CDR3: CASSLDGRGPQETQYF. The CDR3 nucleotides read TGCGCCAGCAGCTTGGATGGCAGGGGTCCCCAAGAGACCCAGTACTTC.

Notes on this clonotype: One end of the junction fails to match germline, which may point to a read error. V and J are TRBV7-2 and TRBJ1-3; D is unclear. Germline V CDR1 and CDR2: SGHTA, FQGNSA. This CDR3 is 15 amino acids long. CDR3 DNA: TGTGCCAGCAGCGGTATTTTGATCTCTGGAAACACCACATATTTT. As protein: CASSGILISGNTTYF.

This clonotype was recorded a few times. This chain's CDR3 is CASSEGAASTDTQYF. The CDR3 DNA reads TGCGCCAGCAGTGAGGGGGCAGCTAGCACAGATACGCAGTATTTT. V gene TRBV10-2 combines with J gene TRBJ2-3; a possible D gene is TRBD1 (5 bases). The CDR3 has 15 amino acids. Trimming took 2 bases from V and 0 from J, leaving 9 bases between them. Germline CDR1 WSHSY, CDR2 SAAADI.

This clonotype was observed a few times. This chain links TRBV10-1 with TRBJ2-7, with 8 bases lining up with TRBD2. The CDR3 has 17 amino acids. Germline loops: CDR1 WNHNN, CDR2 SYGVQD (reference sequence). After removal of 11 bases from V and 4 bases from J, the junction contained 22 bases not matched to a gene. The CDR3 loop reads CAPRGSSSGDPYYEQYF. As DNA, the CDR3 is TGCGCCCCCCGAGGCTCTAGTAGCGGGGATCCTTATTACGAGCAGTACTTC.